This TCR beta chain came from a study of PD-L1 blockade in urothelial cancer. Looking at the study overall: Samples came from 3 weeks, at the second dose, and 6 weeks into treatment. Median blood clonality was about 0.081, with 80,000 to 100,000 unique TCRs.

Synthetic analogs of TCR templates were spiked into every PCR. TCRdb's copy holds only in-frame clones and misses some; the assay was immunoSEQ multiplex PCR. The sample has some 60,000 clones; 85% to 90% are singletons. The CDR3 totals 14 residues. Trimming took 4 bases from V and 5 from J, leaving 15 bases between them. Germline CDR1 reads SGHDT; CDR2 reads YYEEEE. The specimen was PBMCs, collected around atezolizumab (anti-PD-L1) treatment. V and J are TRBV5-6 and TRBJ1-1; no firm D call. The sequence was obtained from a man aged 50-60 years with urothelial cancer. The CDR3 DNA reads as TGTGCCAGCAGCAAAAGGTCCGGAGGGACTGAAGCTTTCTTT. Translated: CASSKRSGGTEAFF.